The 2 T cell receptor beta chains reported below all come from one sample, sequenced in a study of regulatory T cells in long-lasting Graves disease. Time point defined: newly diagnosed GD, antithyroid drugs for less than 3 months. The TCR library was made from RNA extracted from PBMCs. Relying on iRepertoire HTBI primers and Arm-PCR of CDR3 regions, the team built TCR beta libraries. In TCRdb, the multiplex PCR reads were re-called with MiXCR into one record per CDR3 protein. The table records 250,000 or so distinct CDR3 sequences, 15% to 20% of them present only once. These sequences were also reported in another study, on T cells in Graves' hyperthyroidism and ophthalmopathy.

Sequencing used peripheral blood mononuclear cells (PBMCs), obtained at new diagnosis, from a patient treated with antithyroid drugs. All receptors come from a woman aged 25 to 39 with Graves disease.

Worth noting for this clonotype: A far larger clone is one nucleotide away, so this likely arose from a read error. The V and J genes are TRBV5-1 and TRBJ2-3; D is possibly TRBD1 (5 bases). The J call may not be correct, given that the DNA end is closer to TRBJ2-7. This CDR3 has 17 residues. CDR1 is SGHRS and CDR2 is YFSETQ in the germline V gene. The CDR3 protein is CASSLTVEGHGSYKQYF. The CDR3 DNA is TGCGCCAGCAGCCTGACGGTCGAAGGACACGGCTCCTACAAGCAGTACTTC.

Ten or more counts support this clonotype. V usage is TRBV7-3 and J usage is TRBJ2-1, with D tentatively TRBD2 (6 bases). Germline V gene data show CDR1 as SGHTA and CDR2 as FQGTGA. Trimming took 2 bases from V and 7 from J, leaving 9 bases between them. The CDR3 is 13 amino acids. The DNA of the CDR3 is TGTGCCAGCAGCTTAGAGGGGAGGAATGAGCAGTTCTTC. It is translated as CASSLEGRNEQFF.